The text below deals with one TCR beta chain. TCRdb used MiXCR to reprocess the 5' RACE reads, holding one entry per CDR3 protein. Seen here are approximately 75,000 distinct CDR3 sequences, more than 12% observed once, and the top ten hold 3% to 4.5%. This specimen belongs to a study of early T cells in non-severe SARS-CoV-2 infection. The receptor comes from an adult who was a healthcare worker with PCR-confirmed SARS-CoV-2 infection or an uninfected control (not recorded which). Material: whole blood, obtained at baseline.

The CDR3: CASSLSPGGQETQYF. The CDR3 DNA is TGTGCCAGCAGTTTATCCCCAGGGGGACAAGAGACCCAGTACTTC. V and J are TRBV27 and TRBJ2-5; TRBD1 matches at 7 bases. Germline-derived CDR1 and CDR2 are MNHEY and SMNVEV (reference sequence). The CDR3 is 15 amino acids. V gave up 0 bases and J gave up 2 bases; unmatched junction bases: 3.